This TCR beta chain emerged from a study of blood T cell repertoires in COVID-19. Overall study: The study drew acute and convalescent COVID-19 samples from the United States, Italy and Spain. The cDNA or gDNA used as material had been derived from T cells, B-cell-depleted T cells, or PBMCs.

In the authors' methods: Reference gene primer amplification gave estimated nucleated cell counts. Clones were read by immunoSEQ multiplex PCR, and TCRdb kept only the in-frame ones, dropping some. For V, J and clone size, that table is used; D and trimming come from the DNA. The sample records about 180,000 clones, roughly nine tenths being singletons. Germline CDR1 WSHSY, CDR2 SAAADI. The CDR3 sequence is 13 residues long. V was clipped by 2 bases and J by 6 bases; unmatched bases: 3. The chain uses TRBV10-2 and TRBJ2-7; 8 nucleotides align to TRBD2. The source is a man in his 70s with active or convalescent COVID-19. The sequenced material came from peripheral blood. CDR3 loop: CASSERGLGEQYF. CDR3 sequence (DNA): TGCGCCAGCAGTGAGAGGGGACTAGGCGAGCAGTACTTC.